These T cell receptor beta chains were read from a single sample in a study of identical twins. TCRdb redid the calling of the 5' RACE reads with MiXCR, one entry per CDR3 protein. The table lists 690,000 or so distinct CDR3 sequences, 8.6% of them singletons, with around 0.95% in the top ten. In addition, the sample was reused for a study of yellow fever vaccine responses in identical twins.

Sequencing input: PBMCs. These TCRs come from a young woman in good health. Each CDR3 is given with its conserved first and last residue. A D gene is named only where the DNA matches it firmly. Only some rows state a clone size, as once, few, many or a class for expanded clones.

>many|TRBV11-2|TRBD2|TRBJ2-3|17
CASSLYPLAGSIDTQYF
TGTGCCAGCAGCTTATATCCGCTAGCGGGATCAATCGATACGCAGTATTTT
>many|TRBV10-3|TRBD2|TRBJ2-5|16
CAISESRGGAGETQYF
TGTGCCATCAGTGAGTCCCGCGGGGGGGCAGGAGAGACCCAGTACTTC
>NA|TRBV18|TRBD1|TRBJ2-2|16
CASSPRGTGSTGELFF
TGTGCCAGCTCACCACGTGGGACAGGGTCCACCGGGGAGCTGTTTTTT
>few|TRBV7-6|NA|TRBJ1-3|15
CASSLVTGSGNTIYF
TGTGCCAGCAGCTTAGTGACAGGTTCTGGAAACACCATATATTTT
>many|TRBV6-2/TRBV6-3|NA|TRBJ2-4|14
CATHGSLGKNIQYF
TGTGCCACCCATGGGTCCCTAGGCAAAAACATTCAGTACTTC
>few|TRBV10-3|TRBD2|TRBJ2-5|16
CAISNDSGRALETQYF
TGTGCCATCAGTAACGATAGCGGGAGGGCCCTTGAGACCCAGTACTTC
>NA|TRBV5-8|NA|TRBJ2-7|14
CATRDTLNSYEQYF
TGTGCCACCAGGGACACCCTCAACTCCTACGAGCAGTACTTC
>many|TRBV29-1|TRBD1|TRBJ2-7|16
CSATTTRTGHSYEQYF
TGCAGCGCCACGACTACTAGGACAGGCCACTCCTACGAGCAGTACTTC
>few|TRBV7-2|NA|TRBJ2-4|16
CASSPSGAVAKNIQYF
TGTGCCAGCAGCCCTTCAGGGGCCGTGGCCAAAAACATTCAGTACTTC
>many|TRBV29-1|NA|TRBJ2-2|12
CSVGGRAGELFF
TGCAGCGTTGGGGGTCGGGCCGGGGAGCTGTTTTTT
>many|TRBV6-2/TRBV6-3|TRBD1|TRBJ2-1|17
CASSYPRQGRGYNEQFF
TGTGCCAGCAGTTACCCCAGACAGGGTAGGGGTTACAATGAGCAGTTCTTC
>NA|TRBV21-1|NA|TRBJ1-1|14
CASSTFPENTEAFF
TGTGCCAGCAGCACATTCCCAGAGAACACTGAAGCTTTCTTT
>NA|TRBV7-2|TRBD1|TRBJ1-1|14
CASSRQGRRTEAFF
TGTGCCAGCAGCCGACAGGGTCGTCGCACTGAAGCTTTCTTT
>NA|TRBV10-3|NA|TRBJ2-2|13
CAISERGTGELFF
TGTGCCATCAGTGAGAGGGGCACCGGGGAGCTGTTTTTT
>few|TRBV12-3/TRBV12-4|NA|TRBJ1-3|13
CASSESSGNTIYF
TGTGCCAGCAGCGAAAGCTCTGGAAACACCATATATTTT
>many|TRBV15|NA|TRBJ2-2|17
CATSSLLGTRNPGELFF
TGTGCCACCAGCAGTTTGTTGGGGACGAGAAACCCCGGGGAGCTGTTTTTT
>few|TRBV29-1|NA|TRBJ1-2|14
CSVEGAEVAYGYTF
TGCAGCGTTGAAGGGGCAGAGGTCGCCTATGGCTACACCTTC
>few|TRBV7-9|NA|TRBJ2-7|15
CASSLAPGPIYEQYF
TGTGCCAGCAGCTTAGCGCCTGGACCGATCTACGAGCAGTACTTC
>NA|TRBV19|NA|TRBJ1-1|16
CASSPRPGQANTEAFF
TGTGCCAGTAGTCCCCGCCCTGGGCAGGCGAACACTGAAGCTTTCTTT
>few|TRBV30|TRBD2|TRBJ2-5|17
CAWSVESGGRKQETQYF
TGTGCCTGGAGTGTAGAAAGCGGGGGGAGAAAGCAAGAGACCCAGTACTTC
>few|TRBV29-1|NA|TRBJ2-7|16
CSVPHPGDYLSYEQYF
TGCAGCGTTCCCCACCCCGGGGATTATCTCTCCTACGAGCAGTACTTC
>few|TRBV3-1|NA|TRBJ1-1|13
CASSQYRADEAFF
TGTGCCAGCAGCCAGTATCGGGCCGATGAAGCTTTCTTT
>few|TRBV28|NA|TRBJ2-1|13
CASIQDGYNEQFF
TGTGCCAGCATCCAGGACGGGTACAATGAGCAGTTCTTC
>NA|TRBV5-5|NA|TRBJ2-4|14
CASTSPATKNIQYF
TGTGCCAGCACCTCGCCGGCGACCAAAAACATTCAGTACTTC
>few|TRBV10-3|NA|TRBJ2-6|13
CATWTAGANVLTF
TGTGCCACCTGGACGGCTGGGGCCAACGTCCTGACTTTC
>few|TRBV7-2|NA|TRBJ2-7|15
CASSLERGGGYEQYF
TGTGCCAGCAGCTTAGAAAGGGGGGGCGGGTACGAGCAGTACTTC
>NA|TRBV28|TRBD2|TRBJ2-3|15
CATGEEAGVPDTQYF
TGTGCCACCGGCGAGGAAGCGGGAGTTCCAGATACGCAGTATTTT
>few|TRBV6-1|TRBD2|TRBJ2-1|16
CASSEELAGIYNEQFF
TGTGCCAGCAGTGAAGAACTAGCGGGGATTTACAATGAGCAGTTCTTC
>few|TRBV29-1|NA|TRBJ2-3|11
CSVAGTDTQYF
TGCAGCGTTGCCGGGACAGATACGCAGTATTTT
>NA|TRBV29-1|NA|TRBJ2-5|12
CSVFRGGETQYF
TGCAGCGTTTTCCGGGGCGGAGAGACCCAGTACTTC
>many|TRBV15|TRBD1|TRBJ1-5|17
CATSTTQGRLSNQPQHF
TGTGCCACCAGCACCACACAGGGGCGACTTAGCAATCAGCCCCAGCATTTT
>NA|TRBV5-8|TRBD2|TRBJ2-5|16
CASSTGTSGSGETQYF
TGTGCCAGCAGCACAGGGACTAGCGGGAGTGGAGAGACCCAGTACTTC